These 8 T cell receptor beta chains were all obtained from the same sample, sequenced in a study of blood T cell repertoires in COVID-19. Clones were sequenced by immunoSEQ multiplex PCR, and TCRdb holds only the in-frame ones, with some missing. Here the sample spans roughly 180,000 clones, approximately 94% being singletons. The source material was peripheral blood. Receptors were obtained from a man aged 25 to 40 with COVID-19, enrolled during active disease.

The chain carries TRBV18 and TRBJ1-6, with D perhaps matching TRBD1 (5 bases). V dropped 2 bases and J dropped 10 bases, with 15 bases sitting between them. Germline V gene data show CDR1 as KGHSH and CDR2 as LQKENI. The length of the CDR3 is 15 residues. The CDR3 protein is CASSPLAGRESPLHF. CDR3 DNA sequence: TGTGCCAGCTCACCATTGGCAGGGAGGGAATCACCCCTCCACTTT. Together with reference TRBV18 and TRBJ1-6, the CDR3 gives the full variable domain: NAGVMQNPRHLVRRRGQEARLRCSPMKGHSHVYWYRQLPEEGLKFMVYLQKENIIDESGMPKERFSAEFPKEGPSILRIQQVVRGDSAAYFCASSPLAGRESPLHFGNGTRLTVT.

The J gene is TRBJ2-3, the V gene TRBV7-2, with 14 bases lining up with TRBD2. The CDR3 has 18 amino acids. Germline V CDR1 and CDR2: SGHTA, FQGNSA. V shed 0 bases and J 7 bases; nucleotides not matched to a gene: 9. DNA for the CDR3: TGTGCCAGCAGCTTAGCCGGGACTAGCGGGGGTAGTGGGAATACGCAGTATTTT. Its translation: CASSLAGTSGGSGNTQYF.

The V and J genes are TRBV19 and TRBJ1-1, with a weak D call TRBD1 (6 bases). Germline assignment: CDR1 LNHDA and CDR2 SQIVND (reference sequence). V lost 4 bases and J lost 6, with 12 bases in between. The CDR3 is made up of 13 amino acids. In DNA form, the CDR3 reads TGTGCCAGTAGTAGACAGGTGTCCCCTGAAGCTTTCTTT. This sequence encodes CASSRQVSPEAFF.

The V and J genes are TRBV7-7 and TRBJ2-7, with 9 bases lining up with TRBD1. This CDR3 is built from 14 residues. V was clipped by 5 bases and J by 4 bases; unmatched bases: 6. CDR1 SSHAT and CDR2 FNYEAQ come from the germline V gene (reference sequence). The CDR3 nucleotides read TGTGCCAGCAGCCCCGGGACAGGGCGGTACGAGCAGTACTTC. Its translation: CASSPGTGRYEQYF.

CDR3 sequence: CASREQGYEQYF. In DNA, the CDR3 is TGCGCCAGCAGGGAGCAGGGCTACGAGCAGTACTTC. The chain is built from TRBV5-1 and TRBJ2-7, with D possibly being TRBD1 (5 bases). The germline CDR1 and CDR2 sequences are SGHRS and YFSETQ. The CDR3 covers 12 residues. V was clipped by 5 bases and J by 3 bases, with 9 bases between them.

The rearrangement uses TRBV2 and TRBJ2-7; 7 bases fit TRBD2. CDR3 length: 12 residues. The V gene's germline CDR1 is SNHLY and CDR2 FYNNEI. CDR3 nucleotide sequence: TGTGGGGGACGGGGGGATACCTACGAGCAGTACTTC. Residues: CGGRGDTYEQYF. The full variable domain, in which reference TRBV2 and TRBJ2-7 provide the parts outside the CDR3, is EPEVTQTPSHQVTQMGQEVILRCVPISNHLYFYWYRQILGQKVEFLVSFYNNEISEKSEIFDDQFSVERPDGSNFTLKIRSTKLEDSAMYFCGGRGDTYEQYFGPGTRLTVT.

CDR3 region: CASSHGAMRRPSTDTQYF. The CDR3 region has the DNA TGTGCCAGCAGTCACGGAGCCATGAGGCGTCCTAGCACAGATACGCAGTATTTT. The chain carries TRBV6-6 and TRBJ2-3; no clear D. The CDR3 spans 18 residues. Per the germline V gene, CDR1 is MNHNY and CDR2 is SVGAGI (reference sequence). With 5 bases removed from V and 0 bases from J, the gap between germline ends came to 21 bases.

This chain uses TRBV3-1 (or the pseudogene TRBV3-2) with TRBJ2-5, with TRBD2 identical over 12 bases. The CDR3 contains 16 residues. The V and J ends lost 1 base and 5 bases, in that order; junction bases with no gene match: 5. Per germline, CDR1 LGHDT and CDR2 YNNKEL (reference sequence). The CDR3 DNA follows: TGTGCCAGCAGCCAAGGGACTAGCGGGGCAGGTGAGACCCAGTACTTC. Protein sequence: CASSQGTSGAGETQYF.